The clone carrying this TCR beta chain was recorded a few times. CDR3 length: 18 residues. V lost 1 base and J 4 bases, leaving 20 bases between the germline ends. Germline lookup yields CDR1 SGHTA and CDR2 FQGNSA. The authors reverse transcribed all of the isolated RNA, so sequencing captured expressed TCRB transcripts. Measured with immunoSEQ multiplex PCR; TCRdb has only the in-frame clones, and not every one. The sample has about 220,000 clones, approximately 10% seen once. Averaging approximately 0.11 L, one heparinised blood draw was given by each donor. The purity of all sorted populations exceeded 95%. This entry comes from a study of beta chain features in type 1 diabetes.

V gene TRBV7-2 combines with J gene TRBJ2-1; D is perhaps TRBD2 (6 bases). Sequencing used central memory CD4+ T cells from blood. The receptor was derived from a man younger than 30 in good health. For the CDR3, the DNA is TGTGCCAGCAGCTTAGATTATCCGCTAGCGATACCTTACAATGAGCAGTTCTTC. Its translation: CASSLDYPLAIPYNEQFF.